This passage covers 18 T cell receptor beta chains from one sample sequenced in a study of blood T cell repertoires in COVID-19. The assay was immunoSEQ multiplex PCR, and TCRdb's table has in-frame clones only and misses some. The table includes more than 55,000 clones, 80% to 90% detected once. The source material was peripheral blood. The receptors derive from a man in his sixties with active or convalescent COVID-19.

The CDR3 reads CASSLGAGVVEQFF. Written as DNA, the CDR3 is TGCGCCAGCAGCTTGGGAGCGGGAGTTGTTGAGCAGTTCTTC. The J gene is TRBJ2-1, the V gene TRBV5-1; TRBD2 matches at 8 bases. CDR1 is SGHRS and CDR2 is YFSETQ in the germline V gene. Losses at the gene ends were 0 bases for V and 9 bases for J; bases not matched to a gene: 5. CDR3 length: 14 residues.

CDR3 region: CASSEAGRGLVGYTF. The CDR3 coding sequence is TGTGCCAGCAGTGAAGCCGGCAGGGGGCTAGTTGGCTACACCTTC. This sequence joins TRBV2 and TRBJ1-2, with 8 bases aligning to TRBD1. CDR3 length equals 15 residues. CDR1 and CDR2 from the germline V gene are SNHLY and FYNNEI. V was pared by 0 bases and J by 7 bases, with 7 bases of the junction left unmatched.

The DNA of the CDR3 is TGTGCCAGCAGTTACCGGGAGGGGAGGACCACTGAAGCTTTCTTT. Its translation: CASSYREGRTTEAFF. The V gene is TRBV28, the J gene TRBJ1-1; perhaps TRBD1 as D (5 bases). CDR1 MDHEN and CDR2 SYDVKM come from the germline V gene. The CDR3 has 15 residues. With 4 bases removed from V and 4 bases from J, the gap between germline ends came to 16 bases.

The chain employs TRBV5-1 and TRBJ2-7; 8 nucleotides agree with TRBD1. V was clipped by 4 bases and J by 5 bases; unmatched bases: 8. The CDR3 runs 14 residues. CDR1 is SGHRS, CDR2 YFSETQ, per germline. The CDR3 coding sequence is TGCGCCAGCAGCCGAGGACAGGGTCGTGACGAGCAGTACTTC. Translation gives CASSRGQGRDEQYF.

The V and J genes are TRBV15 and TRBJ1-2, with TRBD1 matching over 7 bases. This CDR3 is 16 amino acids long. CDR1 is LNHNV and CDR2 is YYDKDF in the germline V gene (reference sequence). Losses at the gene ends were 2 bases for V and 0 bases for J; bases not matched to a gene: 6. The DNA of the CDR3 is TGTGCCACCAGCAGAACTCAGGGACAGACTAACTATGGCTACACCTTC. This gives the protein CATSRTQGQTNYGYTF.

The V and J genes are TRBV13 and TRBJ1-2; maybe TRBD1 (6 bases). V dropped 6 bases and J dropped 4 bases, with 21 bases sitting between them. CDR3 size: 16 residues. Germline-derived CDR1 and CDR2 are PRHDT and FYEKMQ (reference sequence). In DNA form, the CDR3 reads TGTGCCAGCAGTTCTGATTATGCCGGGACAAGCTATGGCTACACCTTC. Its translation: CASSSDYAGTSYGYTF.

V usage is TRBV5-5 and J usage is TRBJ1-6; weak D call: TRBD1 (6 bases). Germline loops: CDR1 SGHKS, CDR2 YYEKEE (reference sequence). The ends were cut back, 4 bases at V and 7 bases at J, with 18 bases in the middle. The CDR3 runs 16 residues. CDR3 coding DNA: TGTGCCAGCAGCATAGCGCCGGGACATTCGAATTCACCCCTCCACTTT. It encodes CASSIAPGHSNSPLHF.

The rearrangement uses TRBV4-1 and TRBJ1-6; possible D gene TRBD1, 5 bases. Germline CDR1 and CDR2: MGHRA and YSYEKL. The CDR3 spans 16 residues. Trimming left V 3 bases short and J 7 bases short, with 16 bases between. The DNA of the CDR3 is TGCGCCAGCAGCCAGGCAAACGACAGAGCCAATTCACCCCTCCACTTT. It is translated as CASSQANDRANSPLHF.

This clone was seen just once. The chain carries TRBV7-9 and TRBJ1-4, with TRBD1 identical over 9 bases. Germline V lookup: CDR1 SEHNR, CDR2 FQNEAQ (reference sequence). Losses at the gene ends were 6 bases for V and 0 bases for J; bases not matched to a gene: 8. The CDR3 has 17 residues. The DNA of the CDR3 is TGTGCCAGCAGTCGGACAGGGGAGGTGGCAACTAATGAAAAACTGTTTTTT. Protein: CASSRTGEVATNEKLFF.

The CDR3 here is CASSWTSGDTYEQYF. Here the CDR3 DNA reads TGCGCCAGCAGCTGGACTAGCGGGGACACCTACGAGCAGTACTTC. The gene calls are TRBV5-1 and TRBJ2-7, with 12 positions matching TRBD2. This CDR3 contains 15 residues. Germline values: CDR1 SGHRS, CDR2 YFSETQ. The V segment lost 3 bases and the J segment 2 bases; nucleotides outside the gene matches: 3.

The chain links TRBV7-9 to TRBJ2-3, with D maybe TRBD1 (6 bases). This CDR3 has 14 amino acids. CDR1 is SEHNR, CDR2 FQNEAQ, per germline (reference sequence). Trimming took off 5 bases at V and 2 bases at J, with 11 bases between the two ends. This chain's CDR3 is CASSPTGTTDTQYF. The CDR3 region has the DNA TGTGCCAGCAGCCCCACAGGGACCACAGATACGCAGTATTTT. Combining the CDR3 with reference TRBV7-9 and TRBJ2-3 gives the whole variable domain DTGVSQNPRHKITKRGQNVTFRCDPISEHNRLYWYRQTLGQGPEFLTYFQNEAQLEKSRLLSDRFSAERPKGSFSTLEIQRTEQGDSAMYLCASSPTGTTDTQYFGPGTRLTVL.

The chain employs TRBV6-6 and TRBJ2-6; TRBD2 aligns across 7 bases. V dropped 7 bases and J dropped 1; count of bases not matched to a gene: 10. Germline CDR1 and CDR2: MNHNY and SVGAGI (reference sequence). The CDR3 covers 17 residues. CDR3 residues: CASIRVPGGSGANVLTF. CDR3 nucleotide sequence: TGTGCCAGCATTCGAGTCCCGGGGGGTTCTGGGGCCAACGTCCTGACTTTC.

The chain recombines TRBV5-6 with TRBJ2-1; D remains ambiguous. Germline values: CDR1 SGHDT, CDR2 YYEEEE. There are 12 residues in the CDR3. Trimming took off 5 bases at V and 6 bases at J, with 9 bases between the two ends. CDR3 residues: CASRARINEQFF. In nucleotides, the CDR3 is TGTGCCAGCAGGGCGAGGATCAATGAGCAGTTCTTC.

The gene calls are TRBV24-1 and TRBJ2-6, with no clear D. This CDR3 comprises 14 residues. The germline CDR1 and CDR2 sequences are KGHDR and SFDVKD. Trimming left V 3 bases short and J 4 bases short, with 6 bases between. CDR3 sequence: CATSDSSGANVLTF. CDR3 sequence (DNA): TGTGCCACCAGTGATAGCTCCGGGGCCAACGTCCTGACTTTC.

The chain has TRBV5-8 and TRBJ1-4; D perhaps matches TRBD1 (5 bases). The V gene lost 2 bases and the J gene lost 6 bases, with 11 bases spanning the gap. CDR3 length: 14 amino acids. Germline V gene lookup returns CDR1 SGHTS and CDR2 YDEGEE. Here the CDR3 reads CASSFGGVYEKLFF. CDR3 nucleotides: TGTGCCAGCAGCTTCGGAGGGGTTTATGAAAAACTGTTTTTT.

The rearrangement joins TRBV5-1 to TRBJ2-1; 8 bases align to TRBD1. CDR1 and CDR2 from the germline V gene are SGHRS and YFSETQ. The CDR3 consists of 17 residues. J gave up 6 bases and V 5 bases, and 16 bases lay outside the gene matches. This chain's CDR3 is CASSQGAGTGFGNEQFF. CDR3 DNA sequence: TGCGCCAGCAGTCAAGGTGCCGGGACAGGATTTGGCAATGAGCAGTTCTTC.

CDR3 nucleotide sequence: TGTGCCAGCAGCTTGGACAGCAACACTGAAGCTTTCTTT. Its protein product is CASSLDSNTEAFF. This rearrangement joins TRBV5-4 to TRBJ1-1; no reliable D call. The CDR3 extends over 13 amino acids. Germline V gene data show CDR1 as SGHNT and CDR2 as YYREEE (reference sequence). V was clipped by 0 bases and J by 2 bases, with 5 bases between them. Full variable domain (remainder filled in from reference TRBV5-4 and TRBJ1-1): ETGVTQSPTHLIKTRGQQVTLRCSSQSGHNTVSWYQQALGQGPQFIFQYYREEENGRGNFPPRFSGLQFPNYSSELNVNALELDDSALYLCASSLDSNTEAFFGQGTRLTVV.

The sample holds one count of this clone. The genes are TRBV27 and TRBJ2-5; 11 bases line up with TRBD1. V was clipped by 5 bases and J by 4 bases; unmatched bases: 6. Germline lookup yields CDR1 MNHEY and CDR2 SMNVEV (reference sequence). The CDR3 covers 15 residues. CDR3 sequence reads: CASSQRTGGGETQYF. As DNA, the CDR3 is TGTGCCAGCAGTCAACGGACAGGGGGCGGAGAGACCCAGTACTTC.